The 28 T cell receptor beta chains below were found in one sample sequenced in a study of spatial heterogeneity in lung cancer. Documented time point: sample taken at primary tumor resection. TCRdb fed the 5' RACE reads into MiXCR, producing one record per CDR3 protein. The sample shows approximately 52,000 distinct CDR3 sequences, roughly 5% of them seen only once. Specimen: PBMCs, collected at surgery. Every receptor here comes from a male donor with early-stage non-small cell lung cancer.

This clonotype was picked up many times. The chain has TRBV7-3 and TRBJ2-1; TRBD2 matches at 9 bases. From germline, CDR1 is SGHTA and CDR2 FQGTGA. There are 13 residues in the CDR3. After removal of 5 bases from V and 12 bases from J, the junction contained 8 bases not matched to a gene. The CDR3 DNA reads as TGTGCCAGCAGCCTCGGCGCGGGGGGGAGGCAGTTCTTC. Translated: CASSLGAGGRQFF. Complete variable domain (other parts from reference TRBV7-3 and TRBJ2-1): GAGVSQTPSNKVTEKGKYVELRCDPISGHTALYWYRQSLGQGPEFLIYFQGTGAADDSGLPNDRFFAVRPEGSVSTLKIQRTERGDSAVYLCASSLGAGGRQFFGPGTRLTVL.

This clonotype has just a few counts. The genes are TRBV5-1 and TRBJ2-3; 7 nucleotides match TRBD2. Germline V CDR1 and CDR2: SGHRS, YFSETQ. The CDR3 has 14 amino acids. The trim removed 2 bases at V and 6 bases at J, leaving 6 bases unmatched. CDR3 amino acids: CASSFGLVRDTQYF. DNA for the CDR3: TGCGCCAGCAGCTTCGGACTAGTCCGGGATACGCAGTATTTT.

At least ten counts were recorded for this clonotype. The chain employs TRBV5-6 and TRBJ2-5; D could derive from TRBD1 or TRBD2 (6 bases each). V lost 0 bases and J 3 bases, leaving 9 bases between the germline ends. This CDR3 has 14 residues. Germline V gene sequence: CDR1 SGHDT, CDR2 YYEEEE. CDR3 sequence: CASSLEGGEETQYF. The CDR3 nucleotides read TGTGCCAGCAGCTTGGAGGGGGGCGAAGAGACCCAGTACTTC.

The table lists this clonotype with many counts. This chain joins TRBV24-1 and TRBJ1-5; perhaps TRBD1 as D (5 bases). V was shortened by 7 bases and J by 6 bases, with 6 bases between the two germline ends. Germline CDR1 and CDR2: KGHDR and SFDVKD. The CDR3 consists of 11 residues. The CDR3 reads CATRTGQPQHF. CDR3 nucleotides: TGTGCCACCAGAACAGGTCAGCCCCAGCATTTT.

The table lists this clonotype with many counts. The chain has TRBV7-2 and TRBJ2-5, with TRBD1 identical over 9 bases. The CDR3 consists of 16 residues. Germline CDR1 and CDR2: SGHTA and FQGNSA. After removal of 3 bases from V and 4 bases from J, the junction contained 9 bases not matched to a gene. CDR3 region: CASSFTGGSPRETQYF. The CDR3 DNA follows: TGTGCCAGCAGCTTTACAGGGGGCTCCCCAAGAGAGACCCAGTACTTC.

DNA for the CDR3: TGTGCCAGACGACTAGCGGGAGGGAATGAGCAGTTCTTC. It translates to CARRLAGGNEQFF. This chain links TRBV2 with TRBJ2-1; 14 nucleotides agree with TRBD2. Looked up from germline, CDR1 is SNHLY and CDR2 is FYNNEI. The CDR3 is 13 amino acids. The V segment lost 9 bases and the J segment 7 bases; nucleotides outside the gene matches: 2.

This clonotype was counted ten times or more. V and J are TRBV4-1 and TRBJ2-2, with D hard to call. The CDR3 spans 16 residues. Looked up from germline, CDR1 is MGHRA and CDR2 is YSYEKL. V lost 1 base to trimming and J lost 1 base, with 10 bases between them. The CDR3 reads CASSQVRNKNTGELFF. CDR3 in DNA: TGCGCCAGCAGCCAAGTGCGGAACAAGAACACCGGGGAGCTGTTTTTT.

This clonotype was picked up many times. The chain recombines TRBV12-3 or TRBV12-4 with TRBJ2-3; D remains ambiguous. V was pared by 3 bases and J by 6 bases, with 16 bases between. CDR3 length: 15 amino acids. CDR3 in amino acids: CASSFRALHADTQYF. Written as DNA, the CDR3 is TGTGCCAGCAGTTTCCGGGCCCTTCACGCCGATACGCAGTATTTT.

In its sample, this clonotype was seen many times. V and J are TRBV20-1 and TRBJ2-1, with 13 bases that match TRBD2. The CDR3 is made up of 15 amino acids. Losses at the gene ends were 4 bases for V and 7 bases for J; bases not matched to a gene: 7. Germline CDR1 reads DFQATT; CDR2 reads SNEGSKA (reference sequence). The DNA of the CDR3 is TGCAGTGCTAAACTACCGGGACTAGCGGGAAATGAGCAGTTCTTC. Translation: CSAKLPGLAGNEQFF.

Ten or more counts support this clonotype. The gene calls are TRBV19 and TRBJ2-3, with a possible D match to TRBD1 (6 bases). Trimming pared 5 bases from V and 2 bases from J, leaving 11 bases between. The germline CDR1 and CDR2 sequences are LNHDA and SQIVND (reference sequence). There are 14 residues in the CDR3. The CDR3 bases are TGTGCCAGTAGTCCAGGACAGTTCACAGATACGCAGTATTTT. Residues: CASSPGQFTDTQYF.

This clonotype was counted ten times or more. The chain joins TRBV7-3 to TRBJ2-3, with 14 positions matching TRBD2. The CDR3 runs to 15 residues. Germline V gene lookup returns CDR1 SGHTA and CDR2 FQGTGA. The trim removed 5 bases at V and 4 bases at J, leaving 2 bases unmatched. The CDR3: CASSTTSGRADTQYF. The CDR3 DNA sequence: TGTGCCAGCAGCACGACTAGCGGGAGGGCAGATACGCAGTATTTT.

This clonotype was detected once. The rearrangement links TRBV23-1 to TRBJ2-7, with D tentatively TRBD2 (6 bases). TRBV23-1 is noted as an ORF with a role that remains uncertain. The CDR3 has 13 amino acids. V shed 3 bases and J shed 6 bases, with 12 bases lying between them. CDR3 amino acids: CASSHWGESEQYF. Written as DNA, the CDR3 is TGCGCCAGCAGTCACTGGGGGGAGAGCGAGCAGTACTTC.

This clonotype was picked up many times. The chain joins TRBV4-3 to TRBJ2-5, with unresolved D. Germline V lookup: CDR1 LGHNA, CDR2 YSLEER. V lost 0 bases and J lost 1, with 9 bases in between. CDR3 length: 15 amino acids. The CDR3 is CASSQDTVIQETQYF. The CDR3 nucleotides are TGCGCCAGCAGCCAAGATACCGTAATCCAAGAGACCCAGTACTTC.

This clonotype was seen at least ten times. One end of the junction is discordant with germline, which a read error may explain. The chain uses TRBV7-7 and TRBJ2-3; D uncertain. The CDR3 loop spans 14 amino acids. Germline loops: CDR1 SSHAT, CDR2 FNYEAQ (reference sequence). CDR3 amino acids: CASSLENSPDTQYF. The CDR3 DNA follows: TGTGCTAGCAGCTTAGAGAATAGCCCAGATACGCAGTATTTT.

This clonotype was observed many times. The genes are TRBV27 and TRBJ1-6; D remains unclear. This CDR3 comprises 14 residues. V lost 4 bases, J lost 0 bases, and 4 bases lay in between. The germline V gene has CDR1 MNHEY and CDR2 SMNVEV (reference sequence). The DNA for the CDR3 is TGTGCCAGCAGTTGGGACTCCTATAATTCACCCCTCCACTTT. Its protein product is CASSWDSYNSPLHF.

This clonotype was counted ten times or more. The chain links TRBV6-5 to TRBJ2-3; D is undetermined. This CDR3 comprises 14 residues. Trimming took off 6 bases at V and 0 bases at J, with 10 bases between the two ends. The germline V gene encodes CDR1 MNHEY and CDR2 SVGAGI. DNA of the CDR3: TGTGCCAGCAGCCGTAGCCCTAGCACAGATACGCAGTATTTT. Protein: CASSRSPSTDTQYF.

This clonotype was seen repeatedly, ten times or more. This chain links TRBV5-1 with TRBJ2-2; 12 bases are a match to TRBD2. Per germline, CDR1 SGHRS and CDR2 YFSETQ. Trimming at V came to 4 bases and at J to 0 bases, leaving 4 bases not matched to a gene. CDR3 length: 17 amino acids. The CDR3 sequence is CASSGGLAGSNTGELFF. In nucleotides, the CDR3 is TGCGCCAGCAGCGGGGGACTAGCGGGCTCGAACACCGGGGAGCTGTTTTTT.

This clonotype has ten or more counts. The rearrangement links TRBV4-1 to TRBJ2-1; D tentatively fits TRBD1 or TRBD2 (5 bases each). V was pared by 4 bases and J by 5 bases, with 15 bases between. Germline CDR1 reads MGHRA; CDR2 reads YSYEKL. There are 15 residues in the CDR3. In DNA form, the CDR3 reads TGCGCCAGCAGCCGCTACCGGGACCGGAACAATGAGCAGTTCTTC. Its protein is CASSRYRDRNNEQFF.

There are many counts of this clonotype. DNA of the CDR3: TGTGCCACCAGTGATTTTCGGATCACAGTACAATATAGCAATCAGCCCCAGCATTTT. Protein sequence: CATSDFRITVQYSNQPQHF. V and J are TRBV24-1 and TRBJ1-5; no firm D call. Trimming pared 1 base from V and 0 bases from J, leaving 18 bases between. This CDR3 is built from 19 residues. Germline CDR1 is KGHDR and CDR2 is SFDVKD.

The chain couples TRBV7-2 to TRBJ2-1, with D perhaps matching TRBD2 (7 bases). The CDR3 sequence is 13 residues long. Germline V gives CDR1 SGHTA, CDR2 FQGNSA. Trimming left V 1 base short and J 16 bases short, with 17 bases between. The CDR3 sequence: CASSLERGGLSFF. CDR3 DNA: TGTGCCAGCAGCTTAGAAAGGGGGGGATTAAGTTTCTTC.

This clonotype was seen at least ten times. This chain joins TRBV5-4 and TRBJ1-1; maybe TRBD1 (6 bases). The CDR3 is 15 residues long. Germline V CDR1 and CDR2: SGHNT, YYREEE (reference sequence). V lost 1 base to trimming and J lost 4 bases, with 14 bases between them. CDR3 region: CASSLRWGAGTEAFF. CDR3 sequence (DNA): TGTGCCAGCAGCTTGAGGTGGGGGGCCGGCACTGAAGCTTTCTTT.

This clonotype showed up many times. The chain couples TRBV7-9 to TRBJ2-7; 10 bases are a match to TRBD1. This CDR3 spans 13 amino acids. V shed 5 bases, J shed 4 bases, and the junction held 2 bases outside the gene matches. CDR1 SEHNR and CDR2 FQNEAQ come from the germline V gene (reference sequence). The CDR3 loop is CASSVGQGYEQYF. For the CDR3, the DNA is TGTGCCAGCAGCGTGGGACAGGGGTACGAGCAGTACTTC.

In this sample, this clonotype turned up many times. As DNA, the CDR3 is TGTGCCAGCAGCTCCGGGCTAGCGGGAGTTGGGTACGAGCAGTACTTC. As protein: CASSSGLAGVGYEQYF. The chain recombines TRBV7-6 with TRBJ2-7, with 10 bases matching TRBD2. V shed 4 bases and J 4 bases; nucleotides not matched to a gene: 10. In germline, CDR1 is SGHVS, CDR2 FNYEAQ. The CDR3 sequence is 16 residues long.

At least ten counts were recorded for this clonotype. The CDR3 nucleotides are TGTGCCAGCAGTCACCGACAGACGGCGGTTGGCGAGCAGTACTTC. Translation: CASSHRQTAVGEQYF. The genes are TRBV12-3 or TRBV12-4 and TRBJ2-7; possibly TRBD1 for D (5 bases). V was pared by 5 bases and J by 6 bases, with 20 bases between. This CDR3 region has 15 residues.

This clonotype was counted ten times or more. This chain uses TRBV2 with TRBJ2-1, with D tentatively TRBD2 (5 bases). V gave up 7 bases and J gave up 8 bases, with 15 bases separating them. The length of the CDR3 is 13 residues. In germline, CDR1 is SNHLY, CDR2 FYNNEI. The CDR3 reads CASNRQPGDEQFF. In nucleotides, the CDR3 is TGTGCCAGCAATCGGCAGCCCGGGGATGAGCAGTTCTTC. Full variable domain (missing parts from reference TRBV2 and TRBJ2-1): EPEVTQTPSHQVTQMGQEVILRCVPISNHLYFYWYRQILGQKVEFLVSFYNNEISEKSEIFDDQFSVERPDGSNFTLKIRSTKLEDSAMYFCASNRQPGDEQFFGPGTRLTVL.

This clonotype has a count of ten or more. The chain combines TRBV20-1 with TRBJ2-7; maybe TRBD2 (6 bases). The CDR3 runs to 13 residues. Trimming took 8 bases from V and 4 from J, leaving 18 bases between them. CDR1 and CDR2 (germline): DFQATT, SNEGSKA (reference sequence). The CDR3 bases are TGCAGTACCCAGGACATTGGGGGGTACGAGCAGTACTTC. Protein sequence: CSTQDIGGYEQYF.

The gene calls are TRBV6-5 and TRBJ1-6; TRBD1 might be the D (5 bases). Germline-derived CDR1 and CDR2 are MNHEY and SVGAGI. The CDR3 is made up of 12 amino acids. Trimming took off 10 bases at V and 10 bases at J, with 14 bases between the two ends. The CDR3: CATRGLNSPLHF. CDR3 DNA sequence: TGTGCCACCCGGGGCTTAAACTCACCCCTCCACTTT.

This clonotype was counted at least ten times. The chain has TRBV5-1 and TRBJ2-1, with D possibly matching TRBD2 (5 bases). The CDR3 sequence is 13 residues long. Trimming pared 6 bases from V and 0 bases from J, leaving 7 bases between. CDR1 is SGHRS, CDR2 YFSETQ, per germline. The chain's CDR3 is CASTRDSYNEQFF. The CDR3 DNA reads TGCGCCAGCACCCGGGACTCCTACAATGAGCAGTTCTTC.